This entry is about one TCR beta chain. Its antigen is not known. More than 7.5 x 10^4 naive or memory CD4+ cells were cultured with CEF peptides for about 10 days. Germline values: CDR1 MDHEN, CDR2 SYDVKM. The CDR3 is 16 amino acids. Trimming removed 1 base at V and 5 bases at J, with 17 bases between. These data come from a study of CD4 T cells in relation to SARS-CoV-2 and coronaviruses. The data were produced by immunoSEQ multiplex PCR, yet TCRdb's version contains in-frame clones alone and is incomplete. The data contain some 45,000 clones, approximately 80% of them singletons. This clonotype was sampled from an adult with COVID-19. The sample taken for sequencing was naive CD4+ T cells from PBMCs, cultured in vitro. Subset indicated: naive CD4+ T cells isolated by negative enrichment. V and J are TRBV28 and TRBJ2-5, with a tentative D call TRBD2 (5 bases). In DNA, the CDR3 is TGTGCCAGCAGTTTATCCCGACCACTAGGAAGGGAGACCCAGTACTTC. Translation gives CASSLSRPLGRETQYF.